The 25 T cell receptor beta chains reported below all come from one sample, sequenced in a study of control samples from healthy donors and cancer patients. Assay used: immunoSEQ multiplex PCR; TCRdb lists only in-frame clones, some missing. This sample has around 150,000 clones; around nine tenths occur once, and the top ten carry about 1.8%. Sequencing was done on a sample of blood. The receptors derive from a man between 18 and 35 years old in good health.

This chain uses TRBV21-1 with TRBJ2-7. TRBV21-1 represents a pseudogene. The CDR3 loop spans 15 amino acids. The CDR3 region is CASSTLFLTRPRQYF. For the CDR3, the DNA is TGTGCCAGCAGCACCCTTTTCCTTACTCGGCCCAGGCAGTACTTC.

This rearrangement joins TRBV4-1 to TRBJ2-3, with 8 positions matching TRBD2. V lost 0 bases, J lost 0 bases, and 11 bases stayed unmatched. From germline, CDR1 is MGHRA and CDR2 YSYEKL. CDR3 size: 19 residues. The CDR3 sequence: CASSQDPGGGISSTDTQYF. CDR3 bases: TGCGCCAGCAGCCAAGATCCGGGCGGGGGGATCTCTAGCACAGATACGCAGTATTTT.

This sequence joins TRBV4-2 and TRBJ2-4; no clear D. The CDR3 is made up of 17 amino acids. The V and J ends lost 0 bases and 0 bases respectively, with 12 bases between them. Germline V gene data show CDR1 as LGHNA and CDR2 as YNFKEQ. The CDR3 DNA reads TGTGCCAGCAGCCAAGAGGATATACATCTAGCCAAAAACATTCAGTACTTC. It codes for CASSQEDIHLAKNIQYF.

The chain employs TRBV28 and TRBJ1-2; 7 bases map to TRBD1. V dropped 6 bases and J dropped 6; count of bases not matched to a gene: 1. CDR1 is MDHEN, CDR2 SYDVKM, per germline. This CDR3 region has 11 residues. CDR3 bases: TGTGCCAGCAGAACAGGGGATGGCTACACCTTC. It encodes CASRTGDGYTF.

The chain is built from TRBV28 and TRBJ1-6, with no clear D. The CDR3 length is 14 residues. Germline CDR1 is MDHEN and CDR2 is SYDVKM. V was pared by 5 bases and J by 7 bases, with 12 bases between. The CDR3 is CASSLPQQNSPLHF. The CDR3 DNA is TGTGCCAGCAGTCTCCCCCAGCAGAATTCACCCCTCCACTTT.

This clone was found once. The CDR3, as DNA: TGTGCCACTTCCCCCTGGACAGGGGAGGACAATGAGCAGTTCTTC. This translates into CATSPWTGEDNEQFF. The V gene is TRBV19, the J gene TRBJ2-1; 9 bases fit TRBD1. Germline trimming cut 10 bases from V and 5 bases from J; bases unmatched to any gene: 12. The CDR3 has 15 residues. Germline V gene lookup returns CDR1 LNHDA and CDR2 SQIVND (reference sequence).

In DNA form, the CDR3 reads TGTGCCAGCAGCCCCGCAAGCCAGCAGTACTTC. The encoded protein is CASSPASQQYF. This sequence joins TRBV7-9 and TRBJ2-7; D is uncertain. The CDR3 totals 11 residues. Trimming took 5 bases from V and 8 from J, leaving 10 bases between them. Germline CDR1 reads SEHNR; CDR2 reads FQNEAQ (reference sequence).

The chain combines TRBV19 with TRBJ1-1; 12 nucleotides match TRBD1. The V gene's germline CDR1 is LNHDA and CDR2 SQIVND (reference sequence). This CDR3 comprises 19 residues. V was clipped by 3 bases and J by 1 base; unmatched bases: 12. The CDR3 here is CASSIQGQGARRKNTEAFF. The DNA of the CDR3 is TGTGCCAGTAGTATCCAGGGACAGGGGGCGCGGAGGAAGAACACTGAAGCTTTCTTT. The whole variable domain, filled in from reference TRBV19 and TRBJ1-1, reads DGGITQSPKYLFRKEGQNVTLSCEQNLNHDAMYWYRQDPGQGLRLIYYSQIVNDFQKGDIAEGYSVSREKKESFPLTVTSAQKNPTAFYLCASSIQGQGARRKNTEAFFGQGTRLTVV.

The chain has TRBV7-9 and TRBJ1-2; a possible D gene is TRBD1 (5 bases). The CDR3 loop spans 17 amino acids. V dropped 5 bases and J dropped 2 bases, with 21 bases sitting between them. Germline V gene data show CDR1 as SEHNR and CDR2 as FQNEAQ (reference sequence). CDR3 sequence (DNA): TGTGCCAGCAGCCCAAGTACCCGAGACAGACTCAACTATGGCTACACCTTC. This codes for CASSPSTRDRLNYGYTF.

This rearrangement joins TRBV19 to TRBJ1-6; D remains unclear. The CDR3 spans 15 residues. V lost 6 bases to trimming and J lost 4 bases, with 13 bases between them. Looked up from germline, CDR1 is LNHDA and CDR2 is SQIVND (reference sequence). In DNA, the CDR3 is TGTGCCAGTAGCACCCATGGGAGTTATAATTCACCCCTCCACTTT. As protein: CASSTHGSYNSPLHF.

The CDR3 protein is CASSEAGPSRYNEQFF. The CDR3 region has the DNA TGTGCCAGCAGTGAAGCAGGGCCCAGTCGATACAATGAGCAGTTCTTC. The chain links TRBV2 to TRBJ2-1; D not resolved. Trimming left V 0 bases short and J 4 bases short, with 13 bases between. The CDR3 sequence is 16 residues long. Germline loops: CDR1 SNHLY, CDR2 FYNNEI. The whole variable domain, filled in from reference TRBV2 and TRBJ2-1, reads EPEVTQTPSHQVTQMGQEVILRCVPISNHLYFYWYRQILGQKVEFLVSFYNNEISEKSEIFDDQFSVERPDGSNFTLKIRSTKLEDSAMYFCASSEAGPSRYNEQFFGPGTRLTVL.

About this clone: Sequence at one end of the junction differs from germline and may be a read error. The J gene is TRBJ1-1, the V gene TRBV7-7; D gene unclear. The CDR3 totals 13 residues. Germline V gene sequence: CDR1 SSHAT, CDR2 FNYEAQ (reference sequence). CDR3: CASSLEVNTEAFF. The CDR3, as DNA: TGTGCTAGCAGCTTAGAGGTCAACACTGAAGCTTTCTTT.

The V call is TRBV4-1, the J call TRBJ1-2; D gene uncertain. V dropped 0 bases and J dropped 3 bases, with 8 bases sitting between them. Germline V gene sequence: CDR1 MGHRA, CDR2 YSYEKL. The CDR3 is 14 residues long. The chain's CDR3 is CASSQEGSYYGYTF. The CDR3 DNA follows: TGCGCCAGCAGCCAAGAGGGCAGCTACTATGGCTACACCTTC.

J is TRBJ1-5 and V is TRBV6-1, with D perhaps TRBD1 (5 bases). V shed 0 bases and J shed 6 bases, with 12 bases lying between them. The V gene's germline CDR1 is MNHNS and CDR2 SASEGT. This CDR3 spans 15 amino acids. DNA of the CDR3: TGTGCCAGCAGTGAAGCACAGGCTTTCTTTCAGCCCCAGCATTTT. Encoded protein: CASSEAQAFFQPQHF.

The chain joins TRBV6-1 to TRBJ1-2; D not resolved. Germline V gene sequence: CDR1 MNHNS, CDR2 SASEGT. The CDR3 has 15 amino acids. Between the trimmed V and J ends, which lost 1 base and 0 bases, there was a span of 9 bases. CDR3 nucleotide sequence: TGTGCCAGCAGTGAAGGGGCAGAGGCTAACTATGGCTACACCTTC. Amino acid sequence: CASSEGAEANYGYTF.

The sample holds one count of this clone. The rearrangement joins TRBV6-5 to TRBJ2-1, with D possibly matching TRBD1 (6 bases). V shed 7 bases and J shed 8 bases, with 18 bases lying between them. Germline loops: CDR1 MNHEY, CDR2 SVGAGI. The CDR3 runs 14 residues. DNA for the CDR3: TGTGCCAGCACCCCCGCCAGTGAGGGGGATGAGCAGTTCTTC. Amino acids: CASTPASEGDEQFF.

This clone was seen only once. The CDR3: CASSLGGALSTDTQYF. CDR3 coding DNA: TGTGCCAGCAGCTTAGGAGGGGCCCTAAGCACAGATACGCAGTATTTT. The rearrangement uses TRBV11-2 and TRBJ2-3; TRBD1 or TRBD2 may be the D gene (5 bases each). This CDR3 region has 16 residues. Per germline, CDR1 SGHAT and CDR2 FQNNGV. V dropped 1 base and J dropped 0 bases, with 11 bases sitting between them.

The V gene is TRBV3-1 (or the pseudogene TRBV3-2), the J gene TRBJ2-7, with D perhaps matching TRBD1 (6 bases). Trimming shortened V by 6 bases and J by 4 bases, and 13 bases separated the two germline ends. The CDR3 loop spans 13 amino acids. The germline gives CDR1 LGHDT, CDR2 YNNKEL (reference sequence). In DNA, the CDR3 is TGTGCCAGCAGTCGCGGACAGTTGTACGAGCAGTACTTC. It translates to CASSRGQLYEQYF.

This clone was observed a single time. In DNA form, the CDR3 reads TGTGCCAGCAGCTTACGGACTAGCGGGGGGACCCAGTACTTC. Its protein product is CASSLRTSGGTQYF. This chain links TRBV7-3 with TRBJ2-5, with 13 bases aligning to TRBD2. This CDR3 has 14 residues. Germline V lookup: CDR1 SGHTA, CDR2 FQGTGA. After removal of 2 bases from V and 7 bases from J, the junction contained 1 base not matched to a gene.

The rearrangement links TRBV30 to TRBJ2-5; D is uncertain. The germline CDR1 and CDR2 sequences are GTSNPN and SVGIG (reference sequence). The V and J ends lost 4 bases and 2 bases respectively, with 14 bases between them. The CDR3 loop spans 14 amino acids. CDR3 protein: CAWTPPAGQETQYF. The CDR3 nucleotides read TGTGCCTGGACCCCCCCCGCAGGACAAGAGACCCAGTACTTC.

CDR3 region: CASSQDQPSTDTQYF. The CDR3 bases are TGTGCCAGCAGCCAAGATCAGCCGAGCACAGATACGCAGTATTTT. The V call is TRBV4-2, the J call TRBJ2-3; D ambiguous. Looked up from germline, CDR1 is LGHNA and CDR2 is YNFKEQ. The CDR3 runs to 15 residues. Trimming removed 0 bases at V and 0 bases at J, with 7 bases between.

The chain carries TRBV9 and TRBJ2-1; TRBD2 matches 7 bases. Germline loops: CDR1 SGDLS, CDR2 YYNGEE. V gave up 3 bases and J gave up 0 bases; unmatched junction bases: 3. This CDR3 region has 15 residues. This chain's CDR3 is CASSGRGSSYNEQFF. Written as DNA, the CDR3 is TGTGCCAGCAGCGGGCGGGGGAGCTCCTACAATGAGCAGTTCTTC.

V and J are TRBV7-9 and TRBJ2-7; 7 bases are a match to TRBD2. Losses at the gene ends were 1 base for V and 4 bases for J; bases not matched to a gene: 4. The CDR3 sequence is 14 residues long. In germline, CDR1 is SEHNR, CDR2 FQNEAQ (reference sequence). The CDR3 DNA follows: TGTGCCAGCAGCTTAGGGACTAGGGCGTACGAGCAGTACTTC. It specifies CASSLGTRAYEQYF.

The rearrangement uses TRBV7-9 and TRBJ2-2, with 7 bases identical to TRBD2. The CDR3 extends over 15 amino acids. Trimming removed 2 bases from V and 3 bases from J; junction bases left unmatched: 3. Germline lookup yields CDR1 SEHNR and CDR2 FQNEAQ (reference sequence). The CDR3, as DNA: TGTGCCAGCAGCTTAAAGGCGGGAGACACCGGGGAGCTGTTTTTT. This gives the protein CASSLKAGDTGELFF.

This clone was counted a few times. This rearrangement joins TRBV29-1 to TRBJ2-7; 7 bases align to TRBD1. V shed 4 bases and J 2 bases; nucleotides not matched to a gene: 8. Germline lookup yields CDR1 SQVTM and CDR2 ANQGSEA. The CDR3 runs 14 residues. The chain's CDR3 is CSVGPTGAAYEQYF. CDR3 DNA: TGCAGCGTTGGACCCACAGGGGCCGCCTACGAGCAGTACTTC.